This T cell receptor beta chain was identified in a study of blood T cell repertoires in COVID-19. The overall study: The United States, Italy and Spain provided the acute and convalescent COVID-19 samples. Sources were T cells, B-cell-depleted T cells, or PBMCs; the material itself was cDNA or gDNA.

V was pared by 8 bases and J by 2 bases, with 20 bases between. Germline values: CDR1 MNHEY, CDR2 SMNVEV (reference sequence). This CDR3 comprises 16 residues. Per the original methods: Reference gene primer amplification gave nucleated cell count estimates. This table comes from immunoSEQ multiplex PCR, and its TCRdb copy is limited to in-frame clones, with some not included. The D gene and trimming were derived from the DNA, and the V and J assignments and clone size from that table. The repertoire holds roughly 300,000 clones, with under 90% as singletons. This TCR was recovered from a woman in her thirties with COVID-19, enrolled during active disease. Sample: peripheral blood. This chain links TRBV27 with TRBJ2-3; perhaps TRBD2 as D (6 bases). This CDR3 reads CASQGAGTQYTDTQYF. The CDR3 DNA reads TGTGCCAGCCAAGGCGCCGGGACTCAATACACAGATACGCAGTATTTT.